The sequence of this T cell receptor beta chain was determined in a study of T-cell reconstitution after alpha-beta-depleted transplantation in children. Findings and limits, study-wide: Among T cells one year after transplant, newly produced cells accounted for most counts and diversity. Several hundred graft clones that had expanded were reportedly the source of alpha-beta T cells about two months after transplant.

Germline V gene data show CDR1 as SGHTA and CDR2 as FQGNSA. The length of the CDR3 is 16 residues. Unique molecular identifiers were used in preparing the TCRbeta library. Using its own MiXCR run on the PCR reads, TCRdb lists one record per CDR3 protein. The sample contains more than 120,000 distinct CDR3 sequences, around 9% of which appear only once. The sample holds a few counts of this clonotype. Its antigen is unknown. This clone may be a read error of a much larger clone one base away. This clonotype originated in a female patient aged 2-9 years who had a stem cell transplant for congenital amegakaryocytic thrombocytopenia, so the T cells may come from the graft donor. The chain has TRBV7-2 and TRBJ1-1; D not resolved. The source was PBMCs, mostly from graft donor cells, collected 180 days after TCRalphabeta/CD19-depleted stem cell transplant. In DNA, the CDR3 is TGTGCCGGCAGCTTAGCCCGATTGGGTCTGAACACTGAAGCTTTCTTT. It specifies CAGSLARLGLNTEAFF.